This T cell receptor beta chain was recovered during a study of shared clonotypes between healthy human individuals. Terminally differentiated effector memory CD45RA+ cells were excluded from the naive CD8 cells, which were CD45RO-negative and positively selected for CCR7. V shed 10 bases and J 3 bases; nucleotides not matched to a gene: 8. CDR3 length equals 13 residues. Profiling relied on immunoSEQ multiplex PCR, and the TCRdb table lists in-frame clones only, not all of them. The sample contains millions of clones, 85% to 95% of which appear only once. This sequence joins TRBV6-7 and TRBJ2-7; 8 bases fit TRBD2. TRBV6-7 is classed as an ORF, of uncertain function. The receptor's source is a man younger than 30 in good health. Some clones in this sample may be carry-over from other donors' samples. The sequenced sample consisted of naive CD8+ T cells from PBMCs. CDR3 nucleotides: TGTGCCACCACCCGGACTAGCTTCTACGAGCAGTACTTC. Translation gives CATTRTSFYEQYF.